This T cell receptor (beta chain) was identified during a study of T cell changes during pregnancy in multiple sclerosis. The table came from immunoSEQ multiplex PCR; TCRdb's copy has only in-frame clones and leaves some out. The sample includes about 37,000 clones, about 89% of them seen just once. Per germline, CDR1 MDHEN and CDR2 SYDVKM. V was pared by 3 bases and J by 4 bases, with 16 bases between. This CDR3 comprises 17 residues. The receptor was isolated from a female donor in good health, enrolled as a control in a pregnancy study. V gene TRBV28 combines with J gene TRBJ2-6; D is possibly TRBD1 (6 bases). This material consisted of CD4+ T cells from peripheral blood mononuclear cells, taken in the third trimester of pregnancy. The CDR3 loop reads CASSFGGRLSGANVLTF. CDR3 bases: TGTGCCAGCAGTTTTGGGGGCCGACTCTCAGGGGCCAACGTCCTGACTTTC.